The next 11 T cell receptor beta chains were all read from a single sample in a study of molecular identifiers for immune sequencing clone quantification. In TCRdb, the PCR reads were re-called with MiXCR into one record per CDR3 protein. Among about 320,000 distinct CDR3 sequences listed, 24% were seen once. The specimen was naive CD8+ T cells from blood, with Jurkat cell RNA spiked in. Subset: FACS-sorted CD8+CD4-CCR7+CD45RA+ naive T cells. The receptors were gathered from a human donor in good health. Some libraries in this study had Jurkat cell RNA spiked in.

Regarding this clonotype: This may be a read error: a much more frequent sequence differs by one nucleotide. The chain carries TRBV29-1 and TRBJ2-7; weak D call: TRBD1 (5 bases). CDR3 size: 16 residues. CDR1 is SQVTM and CDR2 is ANQGSEA in the germline V gene. As DNA, the CDR3 is TGCAGCGTTGAAGGGGCGCAGGGTAGGGGCCCCTACGGGCAGTACTTC. It translates to CSVEGAQGRGPYGQYF.

About this clonotype itself: A read error may account for a junction end that differs from germline. The chain recombines TRBV10-2 with TRBJ2-5, with TRBD1 as a possible D gene (6 bases). Germline CDR1 WSHSY, CDR2 SAAADI. The CDR3 spans 15 residues. The CDR3 DNA sequence: TGCGCCAGCAGTGAGTCTGTGAGGGGACAAGGGACCCAGTACTTC. Encoded protein: CASSESVRGQGTQYF.

On this clonotype: The CDR3 ends on some other residue instead of the conserved phenylalanine or tryptophan, so this is likely a read error. This chain links TRBV27 with TRBJ2-3; the match to TRBD1 covers 9 bases. Losses at the gene ends were 5 bases for V and 3 bases for J; bases not matched to a gene: 6. Looked up from germline, CDR1 is MNHEY and CDR2 is SMNVEV (reference sequence). This CDR3 region has 15 residues. The CDR3 reads CASSGTGISTDTQYL. CDR3 DNA sequence: TGTGCCAGCAGTGGGACAGGGATCTCGACAGATACGCAGTATCTT.

This clonotype was recorded many times. The chain combines TRBV7-9 with TRBJ2-1, with unresolved D. The CDR3 extends over 13 amino acids. In germline, CDR1 is SEHNR, CDR2 FQNEAQ (reference sequence). V gave up 4 bases and J gave up 8 bases, with 12 bases separating them. The CDR3 loop reads CASSYSPSDEQFF. The CDR3 nucleotides read TGTGCCAGCAGCTATTCCCCGTCCGATGAGCAGTTCTTC.

This chain links TRBV6-2 or TRBV6-3 with TRBJ1-1; D is ambiguous. Trimming took 1 base from V and 1 from J, leaving 4 bases between them. The CDR3 totals 13 residues. Germline CDR1 and CDR2: MNHEY and SVGEGT. In DNA form, the CDR3 reads TGTGCCAGCAGTTACTGGCAGAACACTGAAGCTTTCTTT. This translates into CASSYWQNTEAFF.

About this clonotype: Possible read error: a much larger clone is one base away. V and J are TRBV5-1 and TRBJ2-5, with TRBD1 matching over 10 bases. This CDR3 comprises 16 residues. Germline values: CDR1 SGHRS, CDR2 YFSETQ. For the CDR3, the DNA is TGCGCCAGCAGCTTGGCGGACAGGGGGAACCAAGAGCCCCAGTACTTC. This gives the protein CASSLADRGNQEPQYF.

The sample holds a few counts of this clonotype. This chain uses TRBV20-1 with TRBJ1-5; unclear D gene. Trimming took 0 bases from V and 0 from J, leaving 18 bases between them. The germline V gene encodes CDR1 DFQATT and CDR2 SNEGSKA (reference sequence). The CDR3 is 18 amino acids. The CDR3 DNA follows: TGCAGTGCTAGAGATCTGTGCAGATATGAGGATAGCAATCAGCCCCAGCATTTT. Its protein is CSARDLCRYEDSNQPQHF.

The chain has TRBV24-1 and TRBJ2-1; no reliable D call. Germline-derived CDR1 and CDR2 are KGHDR and SFDVKD. The length of the CDR3 is 11 residues. Trimming left V 8 bases short and J 10 bases short, with 11 bases between. The DNA for the CDR3 is TGTGCCACCAATGTGGGCTACGAGCAGTTCTTC. This encodes CATNVGYEQFF.

The rearrangement uses TRBV12-3 or TRBV12-4 and TRBJ2-3; 7 bases fit TRBD1. With V trimmed by 6 bases and J by 2 bases, 11 bases remained unmatched. The CDR3 spans 16 residues. Written as DNA, the CDR3 is TGTGCCAGCAGCCCGCTTCCGGGACAGACCACAGATACGCAGTATTTT. Its translation is CASSPLPGQTTDTQYF.

This clonotype was seen many times. This chain links TRBV28 with TRBJ2-7; D may be TRBD1 (5 bases). Germline assignment: CDR1 MDHEN and CDR2 SYDVKM. Deletions cut 3 bases from V and 3 bases from J, with 12 bases between. The CDR3 loop spans 14 amino acids. CDR3 in amino acids: CASSFQGMDYEQYF. The CDR3 DNA is TGTGCCAGCAGTTTTCAGGGTATGGACTACGAGCAGTACTTC.

This clonotype turned up a few times. This rearrangement joins TRBV20-1 to TRBJ2-3; D is unclear. Trimming removed 3 bases at V and 8 bases at J, with 9 bases between. Germline CDR1 and CDR2: DFQATT and SNEGSKA (reference sequence). CDR3 length: 11 amino acids. The CDR3 here is CSASVQFTQYF. CDR3 coding DNA: TGCAGTGCTAGCGTTCAGTTTACGCAGTATTTT.